Listed below are T cell receptor beta chains from one sample, sequenced in a study of cytomegalovirus exposure and HLA in healthy donors. The assay was immunoSEQ multiplex PCR, and TCRdb's table has in-frame clones only and misses some. Among 120,000 to 150,000 clones, 82% were seen once, and the ten largest hold 3.2%. Sequenced sample: PBMCs. The receptors come from a man between 18 and 29 years old in good health and CMV-seropositive. Each CDR3 is given with its conserved first and last residue. Fields, in order: J gene, V gene, D gene, CDR3 protein. D genes are given only for firm matches.

TRBJ2-3 TRBV6-1 - CASSEVAADTQYF
TRBJ2-2 TRBV19 TRBD2 CASNERGTSGSVAGELFF
TRBJ2-1 TRBV6-5 TRBD2 CASRLLAGVEDEQFF
TRBJ1-5 TRBV5-1 TRBD1 CASSFEGAGNQPQHF
TRBJ2-7 TRBV30 - CAWSAYPAGGPYEQYF
TRBJ1-1 TRBV6-5 - CASSPGGGNTEAFF
TRBJ1-5 TRBV7-3 - CASSFPRRRGGGHF
TRBJ2-7 TRBV28 TRBD2 CASSLGTSGSAEQYF
TRBJ2-4 TRBV7-9 - CATADGNKNIQYF
TRBJ2-5 TRBV11-2 - CASSLRAETQYF
TRBJ1-2 TRBV6-5 - CASGAPYYGYTF
TRBJ1-2 TRBV30 - CAWSLGAGGYTF
TRBJ1-2 TRBV28 TRBD1 CASSRITGDYGYTF
TRBJ1-5 TRBV11-2 TRBD1 CASSTLGQGVGQPQHF
TRBJ2-7 TRBV19 - CASGSSYEQYF
TRBJ1-1 TRBV7-9 TRBD1 CASSLGTGVGTEAFF
TRBJ1-1 TRBV28 - CASSTMTGTEAFF
TRBJ2-7 TRBV21-1 - CASSKGASGTSYEQYF
TRBJ1-4 TRBV28 - CASKVVTRGKLFF
TRBJ1-4 TRBV28 - CASRLNEKLFF
TRBJ1-1 TRBV29-1 TRBD1 CSGHGQAVNTEAFF
TRBJ2-2 TRBV6-6 TRBD2 CASSPWGGSNTGELFF